This T cell receptor beta chain was sequenced during a study of T cells in localized non-small cell lung cancer. Study-wide points: Longer survival (overall) was linked to higher T cell density in blood. Researchers found a median 57 of the top 100 tumor clones in adjacent lung.

This CDR3 is built from 15 residues. The junction had 2 bases not matched to a gene; V was cut back by 1 base and J by 3 bases. Germline CDR1 reads SEHNR; CDR2 reads FQNEAQ (reference sequence). Method: immunoSEQ multiplex PCR; TCRdb's copy keeps in-frame clones and lacks some. The table lists around 91,000 clones, over 80% of them singletons. With respect to this clone: Its matching antigen is unknown.

The rearrangement links TRBV7-9 to TRBJ2-2, with TRBD1 identical over 7 bases. This clonotype was obtained from a man aged 40 to 70 with stage I squamous cell lung carcinoma. The input for sequencing was peripheral blood, taken before any cancer treatment. The CDR3: CASSLETGHTGELFF. CDR3 nucleotide sequence: TGTGCCAGCAGCTTAGAGACAGGGCACACCGGGGAGCTGTTTTTT. Based on the CDR3 plus reference TRBV7-9 and TRBJ2-2, the full variable domain is DTGVSQNPRHKITKRGQNVTFRCDPISEHNRLYWYRQTLGQGPEFLTYFQNEAQLEKSRLLSDRFSAERPKGSFSTLEIQRTEQGDSAMYLCASSLETGHTGELFFGEGSRLTVL.